This passage covers 25 T cell receptor beta chains from one sample sequenced in a study of OX40 agonist ivuxolimab in advanced cancers. The data were produced by immunoSEQ multiplex PCR, yet TCRdb's version contains in-frame clones alone and is incomplete. The profile shows roughly 46,000 clones, 70% to 85% of them singletons. Sample: CD4+ or CD8+ T cells sorted from blood, taken in a trial of the OX40 agonist ivuxolimab. These receptors were obtained from an adult with an advanced solid tumor such as melanoma, head and neck, liver or kidney cancer.

The chain is built from TRBV30 and TRBJ1-1, with a possible D match to TRBD1 (5 bases). The germline CDR1 and CDR2 sequences are GTSNPN and SVGIG (reference sequence). V lost 3 bases and J 5 bases, leaving 13 bases between the germline ends. The CDR3 spans 13 residues. CDR3 in amino acids: CAWSAGQGTEAFF. In DNA, the CDR3 is TGTGCCTGGAGCGCCGGGCAGGGTACTGAAGCTTTCTTT.

The rearrangement joins TRBV5-4 to TRBJ2-5; 7 bases map to TRBD1. Per the germline V gene, CDR1 is SGHNT and CDR2 is YYREEE (reference sequence). CDR3 length equals 12 residues. With 4 bases clipped from V and 10 bases from J, the junction kept 7 bases outside the gene matches. The chain's CDR3 is CASSQDREDQYF. The CDR3 DNA sequence: TGTGCCAGCAGCCAAGACAGGGAAGACCAGTACTTC.

The chain combines TRBV2 with TRBJ1-5; 9 bases match TRBD1. The ends lost 5 bases at V and 6 bases at J; junction bases unmatched: 5. CDR1 is SNHLY, CDR2 FYNNEI, per germline. This CDR3 is 14 amino acids long. The CDR3 DNA is TGTGCCAGCAGTTCAGGGACAGGGATTCAGCCCCAGCATTTT. It translates to CASSSGTGIQPQHF.

This chain uses TRBV4-2 with TRBJ1-2; 8 positions agree with TRBD1. The length of the CDR3 is 17 residues. Germline CDR1 and CDR2: LGHNA and YNFKEQ. The junction had 11 bases not matched to a gene; V was cut back by 0 bases and J by 5 bases. CDR3 protein: CASSQERGRTGFYGYTF. The CDR3 nucleotides are TGTGCCAGCAGCCAAGAGCGGGGGAGGACAGGGTTTTATGGCTACACCTTC.

Only one count was recorded for this clone. The chain couples TRBV11-2 to TRBJ2-5; D perhaps matches TRBD2 (6 bases). The ends were cut back, 0 bases at V and 2 bases at J, with 13 bases in the middle. Germline lookup yields CDR1 SGHAT and CDR2 FQNNGV. The length of the CDR3 is 16 residues. CDR3 loop: CASSLEGGALQETQYF. CDR3 nucleotides: TGTGCCAGCAGCTTAGAGGGCGGGGCCTTACAAGAGACCCAGTACTTC.

This clone was observed a handful of times. The J gene is TRBJ2-3, the V gene TRBV6-5, with 8 bases fitting TRBD2. From germline, CDR1 is MNHEY and CDR2 SVGAGI. The J segment lost 3 bases and the V segment lost 7 bases, leaving 6 bases of the junction unmatched. CDR3 size: 14 residues. This chain's CDR3 is CASTSTGGTDTQYF. CDR3 nucleotides: TGTGCCAGCACTTCCACGGGGGGGACAGATACGCAGTATTTT.

In its sample, this clone was seen a few times. This chain uses TRBV7-2 with TRBJ1-6; D unclear. The V gene's germline CDR1 is SGHTA and CDR2 FQGNSA. Trimming left V 1 base short and J 9 bases short, with 13 bases between. There are 15 residues in the CDR3. This CDR3 is CASSLVTPGVSPLHF. The DNA of the CDR3 is TGTGCCAGCAGCTTAGTCACTCCAGGAGTTTCACCCCTCCACTTT.

This chain links TRBV7-9 with TRBJ2-1; 8 bases are shared with TRBD2. Germline V gene lookup returns CDR1 SEHNR and CDR2 FQNEAQ (reference sequence). V was clipped by 3 bases and J by 0 bases; unmatched bases: 10. This CDR3 has 18 residues. The CDR3: CASSLGSGAIDSYNEQFF. The CDR3 DNA follows: TGTGCCAGCAGCTTGGGTAGCGGGGCAATAGACTCCTACAATGAGCAGTTCTTC.

This chain links TRBV7-6 with TRBJ2-1; 7 bases match TRBD1. Germline CDR1 reads SGHVS; CDR2 reads FNYEAQ. With 5 bases clipped from V and 6 bases from J, the junction kept 16 bases outside the gene matches. The CDR3 extends over 17 amino acids. The CDR3 sequence is CASSPPVSGTDLNEQFF. In DNA, the CDR3 is TGTGCCAGCAGCCCCCCGGTTTCCGGGACAGATCTCAATGAGCAGTTCTTC. Full variable domain (missing parts from reference TRBV7-6 and TRBJ2-1): GAGVSQSPRYKVTKRGQDVALRCDPISGHVSLYWYRQALGQGPEFLTYFNYEAQQDKSGLPNDRFSAERPEGSISTLTIQRTEQRDSAMYRCASSPPVSGTDLNEQFFGPGTRLTVL.

This chain uses TRBV5-6 with TRBJ2-3; D gene unclear. The CDR3 runs 16 residues. Trimming stripped 0 bases from V and 1 base from J, with 12 bases between. The germline CDR1 and CDR2 sequences are SGHDT and YYEEEE. The CDR3 bases are TGTGCCAGCAGCTTGGTCCCCAAGAGCGGCACAGATACGCAGTATTTT. It specifies CASSLVPKSGTDTQYF.

The chain recombines TRBV4-2 with TRBJ1-1; 8 nucleotides align to TRBD1. Germline CDR1 LGHNA, CDR2 YNFKEQ. Germline trimming cut 0 bases from V and 0 bases from J; bases unmatched to any gene: 18. The CDR3 length is 21 residues. The CDR3 DNA is TGTGCCAGCAGCCAAGATCCGAATCGGCAGGGGGCGCGGTCCATGAACACTGAAGCTTTCTTT. It is translated as CASSQDPNRQGARSMNTEAFF.

The V and J genes are TRBV19 and TRBJ2-7, with 7 bases matching TRBD2. V lost 6 bases, J lost 3 bases, and 11 bases stayed unmatched. In germline, CDR1 is LNHDA, CDR2 SQIVND (reference sequence). The CDR3 runs 15 residues. The CDR3 protein is CASRTGGGVGYEQYF. The CDR3 DNA reads TGTGCCAGTAGGACCGGTGGGGGGGTAGGCTACGAGCAGTACTTC.

This clone has just a few counts. The chain links TRBV5-1 to TRBJ2-2, with D possibly being TRBD2 (7 bases). Trimming left V 0 bases short and J 2 bases short, with 11 bases between. Germline-derived CDR1 and CDR2 are SGHRS and YFSETQ. This CDR3 spans 16 amino acids. CDR3 in DNA: TGCGCCAGCAGCTTGGGGCGGGGGCGCAACACCGGGGAGCTGTTTTTT. Amino acid sequence: CASSLGRGRNTGELFF.

The rearrangement uses TRBV5-4 and TRBJ1-1; D is perhaps TRBD1 (6 bases). V gave up 4 bases and J gave up 6 bases, with 22 bases separating them. Germline V gene data show CDR1 as SGHNT and CDR2 as YYREEE (reference sequence). The CDR3 runs 16 residues. Here the CDR3 reads CASSPHVSGANPEAFF. The CDR3 bases are TGTGCCAGCAGCCCCCATGTATCGGGGGCGAATCCTGAAGCTTTCTTT.

The J gene is TRBJ2-7, the V gene TRBV5-1; 9 bases align to TRBD1. With 3 bases clipped from V and 5 bases from J, the junction kept 9 bases outside the gene matches. CDR1 and CDR2 (germline): SGHRS, YFSETQ. This CDR3 contains 15 residues. The DNA for the CDR3 is TGCGCCAGCAGCTCGGGACAGGGCCCCTCACACGAGCAGTACTTC. The encoded protein is CASSSGQGPSHEQYF.

The rearrangement links TRBV27 to TRBJ1-2, with D perhaps TRBD1 (5 bases). The CDR3 covers 15 residues. The V gene lost 6 bases and the J gene lost 2 bases, with 16 bases spanning the gap. The germline V gene encodes CDR1 MNHEY and CDR2 SMNVEV (reference sequence). DNA of the CDR3: TGTGCCAGCAGCCCGACAGTATCTACCAACTATGGCTACACCTTC. It codes for CASSPTVSTNYGYTF.

The chain uses TRBV7-8 and TRBJ1-2; D unclear. There are 12 residues in the CDR3. Germline V gene lookup returns CDR1 SGHVS and CDR2 FQNEAQ. V was shortened by 5 bases and J by 4 bases, with 8 bases between the two germline ends. CDR3 bases: TGTGCCAGCAGCGCCCCCTCCTATGGCTACACCTTC. Protein: CASSAPSYGYTF.

V gene TRBV11-2 combines with J gene TRBJ2-3, with TRBD2 as a possible D gene (6 bases). The CDR3 covers 17 residues. Looked up from germline, CDR1 is SGHAT and CDR2 is FQNNGV. V gave up 4 bases and J gave up 5 bases, with 22 bases separating them. The CDR3 region is CASSSPRDFWELDTQYF. DNA of the CDR3: TGTGCCAGCAGCTCCCCCCGGGACTTCTGGGAGTTAGATACGCAGTATTTT.

The chain has TRBV27 and TRBJ1-5; D remains unclear. V lost 4 bases, J lost 4 bases, and 8 bases lay in between. The CDR3 has 13 amino acids. The germline gives CDR1 MNHEY, CDR2 SMNVEV (reference sequence). CDR3 region: CASSSRMNQPQHF. CDR3 nucleotide sequence: TGTGCCAGCAGTTCGCGTATGAATCAGCCCCAGCATTTT.

This chain connects TRBV18 to TRBJ1-4; D is possibly TRBD1 (5 bases). CDR3 size: 13 residues. V lost 5 bases and J 8 bases, leaving 12 bases between the germline ends. Germline V lookup: CDR1 KGHSH, CDR2 LQKENI. The CDR3 reads CASSDSPGEKLFF. Written as DNA, the CDR3 is TGTGCCAGCTCAGACAGCCCAGGGGAAAAACTGTTTTTT.

CDR3 coding DNA: TGTGCCAGTAGTATAGATAGACGTGCTGGAAACACCATATATTTT. This encodes CASSIDRRAGNTIYF. The V call is TRBV19, the J call TRBJ1-3; no definite D call. CDR3 length: 15 residues. CDR1 and CDR2 from the germline V gene are LNHDA and SQIVND (reference sequence). Between the trimmed V and J ends, which lost 0 bases and 2 bases, there was a span of 8 bases. Full variable domain (missing parts from reference TRBV19 and TRBJ1-3): DGGITQSPKYLFRKEGQNVTLSCEQNLNHDAMYWYRQDPGQGLRLIYYSQIVNDFQKGDIAEGYSVSREKKESFPLTVTSAQKNPTAFYLCASSIDRRAGNTIYFGEGSWLTVV.

The gene calls are TRBV5-8 and TRBJ2-3; D gene ambiguous. This CDR3 is built from 15 residues. The V gene's germline CDR1 is SGHTS and CDR2 YDEGEE. V dropped 0 bases and J dropped 1 base, with 9 bases sitting between them. CDR3 in amino acids: CASSLGRTGTDTQYF. CDR3 coding DNA: TGTGCCAGCAGCTTGGGACGAACAGGCACAGATACGCAGTATTTT.

The chain couples TRBV5-1 to TRBJ2-7; D unresolved. The germline V gene has CDR1 SGHRS and CDR2 YFSETQ. The V end was cut by 1 base, the J end by 2 bases, with 10 bases between. There are 14 residues in the CDR3. CDR3 DNA: TGCGCCAGCAGCTTGTTGGGTCCTACCTACGAGCAGTACTTC. Translating it yields CASSLLGPTYEQYF.

The V and J genes are TRBV9 and TRBJ2-2, with TRBD1 matching over 7 bases. There are 15 residues in the CDR3. CDR1 is SGDLS and CDR2 is YYNGEE in the germline V gene. J was trimmed by 1 base and V by 2 bases; bases with no gene match: 2. CDR3 residues: CASSVRQGNTGELFF. The CDR3 nucleotides read TGTGCCAGCAGCGTTCGACAGGGGAACACCGGGGAGCTGTTTTTT.

The V and J genes are TRBV5-1 and TRBJ2-3; D unclear. Deletions cut 0 bases from V and 5 bases from J, with 4 bases between. CDR1 and CDR2 (germline): SGHRS, YFSETQ. The CDR3 runs 12 residues. The CDR3 nucleotides are TGCGCCAGCAGCTTGGCGATAGATACGCAGTATTTT. It codes for CASSLAIDTQYF.